Described below is a single TCR beta chain sequence and its context. Sequencing of TCR beta covered CD8+ and CD4+ T cells obtained from blood. Negative isolation was used for CD8+ and CD4+ T cells and FACS enrichment for TEMRA cells. Per the germline V gene, CDR1 is SEHNR and CDR2 is FQNEAQ (reference sequence). The CDR3 length is 15 residues. The V end lost 5 bases, the J end lost 4 bases, and 17 bases lay between the germline ends. This sample is part of a study of CD8 T cells in Susac syndrome. RNA amounts of roughly 0.5 to 1 ug underwent reverse transcription with random hexamers. A single record per CDR3 protein comes from TCRdb applying MiXCR to the immunoSEQ multiplex PCR reads. The sample carries about 130,000 distinct CDR3 sequences, 90% to 95% recorded once.

This sequence originates from a human donor in good health. J is TRBJ1-2 and V is TRBV7-9, with D maybe TRBD1 (5 bases). What was sequenced was CD4+ T cells from PBMCs. The CDR3 sequence is CASSPEGLNPYGYTF. CDR3 nucleotides: TGTGCCAGCAGCCCGGAGGGACTTAACCCCTATGGCTACACCTTC.